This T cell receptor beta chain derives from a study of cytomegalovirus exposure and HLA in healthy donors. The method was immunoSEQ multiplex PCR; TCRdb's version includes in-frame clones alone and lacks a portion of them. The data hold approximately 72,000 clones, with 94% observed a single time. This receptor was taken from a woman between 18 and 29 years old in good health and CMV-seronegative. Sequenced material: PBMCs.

CDR3 region: CASRGRGALGYTF. The DNA for the CDR3 is TGTGCCAGCAGAGGGAGAGGAGCCTTAGGCTACACCTTC. This chain links TRBV21-1 with TRBJ1-2. TRBV21-1 is a listed pseudogene. The CDR3 covers 13 residues.